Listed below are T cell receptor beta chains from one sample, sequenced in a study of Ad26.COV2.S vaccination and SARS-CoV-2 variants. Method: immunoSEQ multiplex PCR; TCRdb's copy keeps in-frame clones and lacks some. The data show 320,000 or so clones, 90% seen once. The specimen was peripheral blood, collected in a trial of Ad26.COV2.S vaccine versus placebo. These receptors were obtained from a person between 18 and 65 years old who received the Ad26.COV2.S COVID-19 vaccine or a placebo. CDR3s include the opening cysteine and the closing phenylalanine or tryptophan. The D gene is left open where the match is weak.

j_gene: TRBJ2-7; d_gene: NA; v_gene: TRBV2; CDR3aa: CASSYSSYEQYF
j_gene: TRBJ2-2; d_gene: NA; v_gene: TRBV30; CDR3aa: CAWNLAGQNTGELFF
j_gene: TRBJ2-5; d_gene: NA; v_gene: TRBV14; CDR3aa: CASSQDPETQYF
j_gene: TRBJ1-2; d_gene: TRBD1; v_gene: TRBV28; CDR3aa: CASRLDRVRSGYTF
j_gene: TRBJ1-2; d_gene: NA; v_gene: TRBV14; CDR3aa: CASSQTQVGGYTF
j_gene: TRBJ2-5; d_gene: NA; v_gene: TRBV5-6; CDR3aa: CASSAWSVQETQYF
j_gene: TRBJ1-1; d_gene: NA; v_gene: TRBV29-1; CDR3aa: CSVDGGERTEAFF
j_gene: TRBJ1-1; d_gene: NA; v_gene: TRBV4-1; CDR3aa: CASSPFEVGVGTEAFF
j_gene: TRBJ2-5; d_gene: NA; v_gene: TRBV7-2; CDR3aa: CATTQGQEGGKTQYF
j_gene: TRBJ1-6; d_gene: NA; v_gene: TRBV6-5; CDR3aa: CASSNLQGSNSPLHF